This T cell receptor beta chain was documented in a study of blood T cell repertoires in COVID-19. Germline values: CDR1 SGDLS, CDR2 YYNGEE. The CDR3 is 20 amino acids. The V gene end was trimmed by 0 bases and the J gene end by 3 bases; junction bases not matched to a gene: 17. In the study's own analysis: Amplifying reference gene primers gave estimates of nucleated cell counts. Profiled with immunoSEQ multiplex PCR; TCRdb holds only in-frame clones, not every one. V, J and clone size were drawn from that table, and D and trimming were deduced from the DNA. The table lists fewer than 50,000 clones, 76% of them singletons.

Source material: peripheral blood. The origin of this receptor is a man older than 75 with acute or convalescent COVID-19. The chain is built from TRBV9 and TRBJ2-5; 10 bases line up with TRBD2. CDR3 residues: CASSVGALGLAGADEETQYF. CDR3 bases: TGTGCCAGCAGCGTAGGGGCTTTGGGGCTAGCGGGGGCTGATGAAGAGACCCAGTACTTC.